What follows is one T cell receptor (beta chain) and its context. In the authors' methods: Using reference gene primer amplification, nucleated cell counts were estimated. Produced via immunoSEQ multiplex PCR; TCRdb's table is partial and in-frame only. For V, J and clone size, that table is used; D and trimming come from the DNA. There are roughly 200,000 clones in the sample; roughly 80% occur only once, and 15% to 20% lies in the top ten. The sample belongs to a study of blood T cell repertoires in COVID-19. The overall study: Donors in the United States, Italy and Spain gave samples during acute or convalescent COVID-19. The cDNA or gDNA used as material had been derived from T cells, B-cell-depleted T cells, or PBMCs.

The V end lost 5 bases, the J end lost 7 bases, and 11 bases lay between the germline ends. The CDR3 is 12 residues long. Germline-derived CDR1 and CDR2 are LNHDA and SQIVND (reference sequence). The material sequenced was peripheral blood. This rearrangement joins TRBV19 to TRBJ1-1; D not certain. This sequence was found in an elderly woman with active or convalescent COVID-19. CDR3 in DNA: TGTGCCAGTAGTTGGGGAGGAGGTGAAGCTTTCTTT. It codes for CASSWGGGEAFF. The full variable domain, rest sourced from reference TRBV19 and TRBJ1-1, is DGGITQSPKYLFRKEGQNVTLSCEQNLNHDAMYWYRQDPGQGLRLIYYSQIVNDFQKGDIAEGYSVSREKKESFPLTVTSAQKNPTAFYLCASSWGGGEAFFGQGTRLTVV.